The present entry profiles one T cell receptor beta chain with its context. One junction end disagrees with the germline gene, perhaps due to a read error. The sample is drawn from a study of blood T cells in healthy people across ages. This CDR3 is 12 amino acids long. The germline gives CDR1 PRHDT, CDR2 FYEKMQ (reference sequence). Sample-barcoded 5' priming and a J-beta primer mix drove a second PCR of about 7 to 11 cycles. TCRdb called the 5' RACE reads again in MiXCR, with one record for every CDR3 protein. In the table there are more than 1,000,000 distinct CDR3 sequences, 20% to 25% of which are singletons. The same sample was also studied in work on T cells of mothers and their children.

The chain carries TRBV13 and TRBJ1-1, with 9 bases fitting TRBD1. The specimen sequenced was blood. The sequence derives from a girl aged 2 to 10 in good health. This CDR3 is CASSVQGAEAFF. CDR3 nucleotides: TGTGCCAGCAGCGTACAGGGGGCTGAGGCTTTCTTT.